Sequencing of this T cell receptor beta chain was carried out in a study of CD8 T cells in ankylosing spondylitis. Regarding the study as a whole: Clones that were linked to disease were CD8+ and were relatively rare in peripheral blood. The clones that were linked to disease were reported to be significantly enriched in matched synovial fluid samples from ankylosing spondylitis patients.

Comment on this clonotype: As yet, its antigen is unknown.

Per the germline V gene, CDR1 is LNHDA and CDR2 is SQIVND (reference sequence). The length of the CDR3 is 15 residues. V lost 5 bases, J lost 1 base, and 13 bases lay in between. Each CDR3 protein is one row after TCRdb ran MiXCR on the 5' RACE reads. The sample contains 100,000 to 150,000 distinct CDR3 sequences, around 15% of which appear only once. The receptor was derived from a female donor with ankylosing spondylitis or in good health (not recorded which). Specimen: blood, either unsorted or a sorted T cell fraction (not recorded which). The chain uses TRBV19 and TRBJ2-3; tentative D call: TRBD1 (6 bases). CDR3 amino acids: CASSPGQLGTDTQYF. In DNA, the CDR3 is TGTGCCAGTAGTCCCGGACAGCTAGGCACAGATACGCAGTATTTT.